This TCR beta chain was profiled in a study of blood T cell repertoires in COVID-19. Sequenced by immunoSEQ multiplex PCR; TCRdb stores in-frame clones only, minus some. The profile shows about 140,000 clones, approximately 80% of them singletons. CDR3 length: 11 residues. V lost 3 bases and J lost 6, with 4 bases in between. From germline, CDR1 is SGHDT and CDR2 YYEEEE. The sequencing input was peripheral blood. The chain has TRBV5-6 and TRBJ2-1; no clear D. The sequence came from a woman aged 80 or older with active or convalescent COVID-19. CDR3 loop: CASSWSNEQFF. Here the CDR3 DNA reads TGTGCCAGCAGCTGGAGCAATGAGCAGTTCTTC.